This TCR beta chain was sequenced in a study of a mutant IDH1 vaccine in newly diagnosed glioma. For the study at large: Patients received vaccination from 4-6 weeks after radiotherapy alone, or with temozolomide cycles.

Regarding time point: week 35, safety follow-up. Vaccination used 300 ug of mutant IDH1 20-mer peptide per dose, with topical imiquimod. CDR3 size: 13 residues. V was clipped by 0 bases and J by 2 bases, with 2 bases between them. Germline lookup yields CDR1 SGDLS and CDR2 YYNGEE. Concerning this clone itself: Antigen unknown. The sample contains more than one DNA sequence encoding this CDR3.

Sequencing used immunoSEQ multiplex PCR; TCRdb keeps in-frame clones, though not all of them. Found here are about 69,000 clones, more than 75% of them singletons; the top ten hold roughly 2%. The sequence came from a man aged 30-40 years with glioma. V usage is TRBV9 and J usage is TRBJ2-2; D remains unclear. Sequencing used PBMCs, obtained from a glioma patient whose treatment included an IDH1 peptide vaccine. The CDR3 sequence is CASSVGNTGELFF. CDR3 nucleotides: TGTGCCAGCAGCGTAGGAAACACCGGGGAGCTGTTTTTT.